The subject of this entry is one T cell receptor (beta chain). Germline lookup yields CDR1 SGHDN and CDR2 FVKESK. V lost 2 bases and J lost 8; bases outside the gene matches: 22. The CDR3 length is 21 residues. This record comes from a study of CD8 T cells in Susac syndrome. Random hexamers were used to reverse transcribe the RNA input (about 0.5 to 1 ug). TCRdb processed the immunoSEQ multiplex PCR reads anew with MiXCR; each CDR3 protein has one entry. Of 25,000 to 30,000 distinct CDR3 sequences listed, around 94% are singletons. The sample comprised CD8+ T cells from PBMCs. V gene TRBV14 combines with J gene TRBJ2-1; 12 bases match TRBD2. This sequence was found in a human donor in good health. In DNA form, the CDR3 reads TGTGCCAGCAGCCAACCCAGCCAAGGACTAGCGGGGTTAATCGCGGGTGATGAGCAGTTCTTC. Translation: CASSQPSQGLAGLIAGDEQFF.